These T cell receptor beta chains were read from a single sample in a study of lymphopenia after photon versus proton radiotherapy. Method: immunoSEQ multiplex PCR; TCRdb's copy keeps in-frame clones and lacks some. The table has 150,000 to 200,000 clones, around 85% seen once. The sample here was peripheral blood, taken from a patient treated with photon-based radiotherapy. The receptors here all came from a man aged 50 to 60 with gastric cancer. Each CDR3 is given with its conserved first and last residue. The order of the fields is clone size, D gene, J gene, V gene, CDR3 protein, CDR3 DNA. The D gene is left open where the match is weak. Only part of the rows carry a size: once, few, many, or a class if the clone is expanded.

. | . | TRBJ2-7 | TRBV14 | CASSQVAALGPYEQYF | TGTGCCAGCAGCCAAGTGGCAGCCCTCGGACCCTACGAGCAGTACTTC
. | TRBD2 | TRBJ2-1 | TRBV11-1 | CASSPREGVGYNEQFF | TGTGCCAGCAGCCCCCGGGAGGGGGTAGGCTACAATGAGCAGTTCTTC
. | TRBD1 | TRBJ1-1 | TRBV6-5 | CASSYGGQGAFF | TGTGCCAGCAGTTACGGGGGACAGGGGGCTTTCTTT
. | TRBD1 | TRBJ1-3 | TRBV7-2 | CASSPGQGAVGNTIYF | TGTGCCAGCAGCCCTGGACAGGGGGCAGTTGGAAACACCATATATTTT
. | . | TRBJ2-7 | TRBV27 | CASRRWTYEQYF | TGTGCCAGCAGACGTTGGACCTACGAGCAGTACTTC
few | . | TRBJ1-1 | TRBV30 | CAWSSQIDTEAFF | TGTGCCTGGAGTTCTCAAATAGACACTGAAGCTTTCTTT
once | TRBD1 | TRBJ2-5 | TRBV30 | CAWSEARDRQETQYF | TGTGCCTGGAGCGAAGCCCGGGACAGGCAAGAGACCCAGTACTTC
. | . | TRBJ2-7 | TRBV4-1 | CASSHPGQKRPYEQYF | TGCGCCAGCAGCCACCCGGGACAAAAAAGGCCCTACGAGCAGTACTTC
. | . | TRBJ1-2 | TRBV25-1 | CASRGGAGTKAGYTF | TGTGCCAGCAGGGGGGGGGCCGGGACTAAGGCTGGCTACACCTTC
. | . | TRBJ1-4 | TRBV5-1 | CASSLEGTNEKLFF | TGCGCCAGCAGCTTGGAGGGGACTAATGAAAAACTGTTTTTT
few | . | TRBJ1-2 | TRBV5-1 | CASSLDGSYGYTF | TGCGCCAGCAGCCTTGACGGATCCTATGGCTACACCTTC
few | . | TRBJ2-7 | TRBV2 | CASRTETYEQYF | TGTGCCAGCAGAACAGAGACCTACGAGCAGTACTTC
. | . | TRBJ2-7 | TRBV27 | CASSLQGEQYF | TGTGCCAGCAGTTTACAGGGCGAGCAGTACTTC
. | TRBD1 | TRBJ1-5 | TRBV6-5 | CASRPDRGINQPQHF | TGTGCCAGCAGACCGGACAGGGGGATCAATCAGCCCCAGCATTTT
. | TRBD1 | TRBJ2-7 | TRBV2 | CASSDLGQDYEQYF | TGTGCCAGCAGTGATCTTGGACAGGACTACGAGCAGTACTTC
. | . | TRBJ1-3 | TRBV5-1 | CASRSGTSPGGNTIYF | TGCGCCAGCAGGTCCGGGACTTCGCCGGGGGGAAACACCATATATTTT
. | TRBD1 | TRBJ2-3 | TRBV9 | CASSGQGADTQYF | TGTGCCAGCAGCGGACAGGGCGCAGATACGCAGTATTTT
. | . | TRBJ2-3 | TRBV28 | CASSLTGKSSTDTQYF | TGTGCCAGCAGTCTTACAGGAAAATCTAGCACAGATACGCAGTATTTT
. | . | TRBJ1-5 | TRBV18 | CASSPVSARDQPQHF | TGTGCCAGCTCCCCCGTGAGTGCCCGCGATCAGCCCCAGCATTTT
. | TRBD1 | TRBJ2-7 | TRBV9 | CASSVGQGRINEQYF | TGTGCCAGCAGCGTAGGACAGGGACGAATCAACGAGCAGTACTTC
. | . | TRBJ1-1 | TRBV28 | CASSLGHTEAFF | TGTGCCAGCAGTTTGGGGCACACTGAAGCTTTCTTT
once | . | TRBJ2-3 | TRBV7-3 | CASSLTPLTDTQYF | TGTGCCAGCAGCTTAACTCCCTTGACAGATACGCAGTATTTT
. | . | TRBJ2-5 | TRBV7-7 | CASSHDLERTQYF | TGTGCCAGCAGCCACGACTTAGAGAGGACCCAGTACTTC
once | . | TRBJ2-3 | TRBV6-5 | CASSYSDVPGTDTQYF | TGTGCCAGCAGTTACTCGGACGTCCCGGGTACAGATACGCAGTATTTT
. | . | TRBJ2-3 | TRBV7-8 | CASSLAWAGGVTDTQYF | TGTGCCAGCAGCTTAGCCTGGGCCGGAGGGGTAACAGATACGCAGTATTTT
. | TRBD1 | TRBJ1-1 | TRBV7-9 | CASRGQGQVTEAFF | TGTGCCAGCAGAGGACAGGGGCAGGTCACTGAAGCTTTCTTT
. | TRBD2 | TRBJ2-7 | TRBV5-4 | CASSSPGTTRSEQYF | TGTGCCAGCAGCTCTCCCGGGACTACTCGTAGTGAGCAGTACTTC
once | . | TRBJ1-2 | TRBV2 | CASSDGNYNYGYTF | TGTGCCAGCAGTGACGGTAATTATAACTATGGCTACACCTTC
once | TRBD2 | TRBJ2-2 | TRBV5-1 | CASSLTSGSPGELFF | TGCGCCAGCAGCTTGACTAGCGGGAGTCCCGGGGAGCTGTTTTTT
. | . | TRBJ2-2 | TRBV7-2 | CASSYYTGELFF | TGTGCCAGCAGCTATTACACCGGGGAGCTGTTTTTT
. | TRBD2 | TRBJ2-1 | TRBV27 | CASSFWLAGSSYNEQFF | TGTGCCAGCAGTTTCTGGCTAGCGGGGAGCTCCTACAATGAGCAGTTCTTC
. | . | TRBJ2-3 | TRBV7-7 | CASSLGRGNTQYF | TGTGCCAGCAGCTTAGGACGGGGGAATACGCAGTATTTT
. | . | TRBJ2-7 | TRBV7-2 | CASSPFGGGEGYEQYF | TGTGCCAGCAGCCCCTTCGGAGGGGGGGAAGGCTACGAGCAGTACTTC
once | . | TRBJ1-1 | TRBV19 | CASSQYNTEAFF | TGTGCCAGTAGTCAATACAACACTGAAGCTTTCTTT
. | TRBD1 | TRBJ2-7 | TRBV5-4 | CASSPDRGRNYEQYF | TGTGCCAGCAGTCCCGACAGGGGGCGCAATTACGAGCAGTACTTC
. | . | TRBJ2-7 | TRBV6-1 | CASSVEGGSYEQYF | TGTGCCAGCAGTGTGGAGGGGGGCTCCTACGAGCAGTACTTC
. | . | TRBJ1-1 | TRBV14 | CASSQVPYLGGAGTEAFF | TGTGCCAGCAGCCAAGTCCCCTATCTCGGGGGCGCGGGGACTGAAGCTTTCTTT
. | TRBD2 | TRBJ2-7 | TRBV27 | CASSLPQVAGSLGEQYF | TGTGCCAGCAGCCTCCCTCAGGTAGCGGGGAGCCTGGGGGAGCAGTACTTC
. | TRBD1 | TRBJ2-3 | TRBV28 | CASDYGTGTDTQYF | TGTGCCAGCGATTACGGGACAGGGACAGATACGCAGTATTTT
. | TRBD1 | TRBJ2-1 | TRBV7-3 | CASSRQGGSYNEQFF | TGTGCCAGCAGCCGACAGGGTGGCTCCTACAATGAGCAGTTCTTC
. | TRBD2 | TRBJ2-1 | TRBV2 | CASSWGLAGGGEQFF | TGTGCCAGCAGTTGGGGACTAGCGGGGGGAGGTGAGCAGTTCTTC
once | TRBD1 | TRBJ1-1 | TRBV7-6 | CASVRGQGMTEAFF | TGTGCCTCTGTGCGGGGACAGGGCATGACTGAAGCTTTCTTT
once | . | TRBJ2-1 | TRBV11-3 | CASSLVAGSEQFF | TGTGCCAGCAGCTTAGTGGCAGGAAGTGAGCAGTTCTTC
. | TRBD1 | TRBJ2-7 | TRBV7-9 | CASSKTGGQGEQYF | TGTGCCAGCAGCAAGACAGGGGGTCAGGGGGAGCAGTACTTC
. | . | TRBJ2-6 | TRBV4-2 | CASSQDPGANVLTF | TGTGCCAGCAGCCAAGATCCAGGGGCCAACGTCCTGACTTTC
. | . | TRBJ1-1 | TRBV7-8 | CASSYVSGTEAFF | TGTGCCAGCAGCTACGTGAGCGGGACTGAAGCTTTCTTT
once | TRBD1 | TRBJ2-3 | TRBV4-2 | CASSQLTGAADTQYF | TGTGCCAGCAGCCAGCTAACAGGGGCCGCAGATACGCAGTATTTT
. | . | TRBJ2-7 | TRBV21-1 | CASISSGTQSYEQYF | TGTGCCAGCATATCTTCCGGGACACAGTCCTACGAGCAGTACTTC
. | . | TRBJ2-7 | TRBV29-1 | CSEPHSFCICCEQYF | TGCAGCGAGCCCCACTCATTCTGTATTTGTTGTGAGCAGTACTTC
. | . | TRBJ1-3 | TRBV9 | CASTRGPGKAGNTIYF | TGTGCCAGCACCCGGGGTCCAGGGAAAGCAGGAAACACCATATATTTT
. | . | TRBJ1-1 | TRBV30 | CAWSVRNTEAFF | TGTGCCTGGAGTGTACGGAACACTGAAGCTTTCTTT
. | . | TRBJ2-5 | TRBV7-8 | CASSLWRRRGGETQYF | TGTGCCAGCAGCTTATGGCGGCGGAGGGGAGGAGAGACCCAGTACTTC
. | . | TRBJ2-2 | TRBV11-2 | CASSASLTGELFF | TGTGCCAGCAGCGCCAGTCTAACCGGGGAGCTGTTTTTT
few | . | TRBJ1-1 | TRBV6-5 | CASSRREAEAFF | TGTGCCAGCAGTCGCCGGGAGGCTGAAGCTTTCTTT
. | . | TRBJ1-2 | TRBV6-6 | CASTGNNYGYTF | TGTGCCAGCACGGGGAATAACTATGGCTACACCTTC
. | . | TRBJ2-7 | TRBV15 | CATSSTGYSYEQYF | TGTGCCACCAGCTCGACAGGTTACTCCTACGAGCAGTACTTC
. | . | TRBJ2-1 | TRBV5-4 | CASSQDQAGPMGEQFF | TGCGCCAGCAGCCAAGATCAGGCAGGGCCCATGGGTGAGCAGTTCTTC
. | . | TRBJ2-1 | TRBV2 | CASSVASYNEQFF | TGTGCCAGCAGTGTAGCATCCTACAATGAGCAGTTCTTC
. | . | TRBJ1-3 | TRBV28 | CASSLSGTFGNTIYF | TGTGCCAGCAGTTTATCCGGGACGTTCGGAAACACCATATATTTT